This T cell receptor (beta chain) was captured in a study of breast tumors, draining lymph nodes, adjacent tissues (dated by TCRdb to 2016 to 2017). Context from the whole study: In breast cancer patients, the study compared the TCR beta repertoires of tumor, adjacent nontumor tissue and axillary lymph nodes. In human breast cancer, the study set out to assess how tumor, surrounding tissue and draining lymph node repertoires relate to one another and whether T cells might be exchanged between them.

Broad study findings and their caveats: A scenario in which most tumor T cells derive from the lymph node and then expand within tumor tissue was judged to be consistent with the data. Rather than being directly demonstrated, the conclusion that tumor T cells originate in lymph nodes was presented as consistent with a hypothesis. Tumor and nontumor tissue repertoires were found to be significantly more similar in luminal-like than in basal-like breast cancer. Tumor T-cell repertoires showed less diversity than lymph node repertoires and more diversity than nontumor tissue repertoires, and tumor T-cell repertoires showed preferential V and J gene usage.

TCRdb records Illumina HiSeq 2000 as the sequencer. TCR beta chain libraries were generated through multiplex PCR amplification. High-throughput sequencing was used to analyze the amplified TCR beta chain products. TCRdb trimmed public reads at Q25 via fastp, called clones via MiXCR and kept in-frame beta chains. Under each unique CDR3 protein, matching rows form one entry showing the most common genes and DNA. This sample lists roughly 220,000 distinct CDR3 sequences; 34% were detected once. The top ten clonotypes cover approximately 3.6% of the sample. Ends trimmed: V by 5 bases, J by 2 bases; bases unmatched to a gene: 9. The CDR3 starts with the cysteine, ends with the phenylalanine, and has 16 residues. Only the CDR3 DNA stays, 48 bases, in frame from base 1. Looking up the germline V gene (reference sequence) yields CDR1 SEHNR and CDR2 FQNEAQ. Lymph node samples came from the axillary draining lymph nodes of breast cancer patients.

As for this clonotype: It has no known antigen specificity. Base quality data are lacking; no much larger clone is found one base away.

Here the chain combines TRBV7-9 and TRBJ2-3; 8 of the junction bases match TRBD2. This clonotype originated in a female donor with breast cancer. Some clones in this sample may be carry-over from other donors' samples. The sample was axillary lymph node tissue. The CDR3 protein sequence reads: CASSPTSAGITDTQYF. In nucleotides, the sequence is TGTGCCAGCAGCCCGACTAGCGCGGGGATCACAGATACGCAGTATTTT.